The 9 T cell receptor beta chains reported below all come from one sample, sequenced in a study of OX40 agonist ivuxolimab in advanced cancers. The library relied on the immunoSEQ multiplex PCR assay. TCRdb retrieved this table from immuneACCESS and kept in-frame rearrangements only. Not all clones are present; in checked studies, unresolved V genes account for under half, and no reason is known for the remainder. Counted in this sample were roughly 48,000 clones; about 86% of them appeared once. The leading ten clones occupy under 13% of the sample. Specimen: CD4+ or CD8+ T cells sorted from blood, collected in a trial of the OX40 agonist ivuxolimab. The receptors shown here come from an adult with an advanced solid tumor such as melanoma, head and neck, liver or kidney cancer.

The chain employs TRBV15 and TRBJ2-7, with D possibly being TRBD2 (7 bases). The V end was cut by 3 bases, the J end by 3 bases, with 21 bases between. This CDR3 has 17 amino acids. CDR1 LNHNV and CDR2 YYDKDF come from the germline V gene (reference sequence). The CDR3 reads CATSRAGGRQNLYEQYF. The CDR3 DNA sequence: TGTGCCACCAGCAGGGCCGGGGGGCGCCAGAACCTCTACGAGCAGTACTTC.

The gene calls are TRBV6-5 and TRBJ2-1; perhaps TRBD1 as D (6 bases). Germline CDR1 is MNHEY and CDR2 is SVGAGI. V was pared by 6 bases and J by 2 bases, with 14 bases between. There are 15 residues in the CDR3. CDR3 in DNA: TGTGCCAGCAGCATTAAGACAGGACCCTACAATGAGCAGTTCTTC. Its translation: CASSIKTGPYNEQFF.

The chain recombines TRBV11-2 with TRBJ1-5, with D maybe TRBD1 (5 bases). Germline values: CDR1 SGHAT, CDR2 FQNNGV. The CDR3 has 16 residues. Trimming shortened V by 1 base and J by 4 bases, and 14 bases separated the two germline ends. The CDR3 loop reads CASSLGRDGRNQPQHF. The CDR3 DNA is TGTGCCAGCAGCTTAGGGAGGGACGGAAGAAATCAGCCCCAGCATTTT.

The gene calls are TRBV9 and TRBJ2-7, with 7 bases aligning to TRBD1. CDR1 and CDR2 from the germline V gene are SGDLS and YYNGEE. The CDR3 loop spans 15 amino acids. After removal of 0 bases from V and 5 bases from J, the junction contained 8 bases not matched to a gene. CDR3 DNA: TGTGCCAGCAGCGTAGCGCTAGGGGGCTCGAACGAGCAGTACTTC. Translating gives CASSVALGGSNEQYF.

The CDR3 sequence: CASSLDRPNLVETQYF. The CDR3 coding sequence is TGTGCCAGCAGCTTGGATCGACCGAACCTGGTGGAGACCCAGTACTTC. V and J are TRBV5-5 and TRBJ2-5; D not resolved. Trimming took 0 bases from V and 5 from J, leaving 17 bases between them. The CDR3 runs to 16 residues. Germline CDR1 SGHKS, CDR2 YYEKEE (reference sequence).

The chain uses TRBV5-1 and TRBJ2-7; perhaps TRBD2 as D (6 bases). Trimming took off 4 bases at V and 0 bases at J, with 17 bases between the two ends. The CDR3 loop spans 16 amino acids. Germline lookup yields CDR1 SGHRS and CDR2 YFSETQ. This CDR3 is CASSRRGLAISYEQYF. The DNA of the CDR3 is TGCGCCAGCAGCCGGCGGGGCCTAGCCATCTCCTACGAGCAGTACTTC.

The J gene is TRBJ2-2, the V gene TRBV12-5; the D gene could be TRBD1 or TRBD2 (5 bases each). In germline, CDR1 is LGHNT, CDR2 FRNRAP. This CDR3 has 14 amino acids. Deletions cut 6 bases from V and 0 bases from J, with 8 bases between. The CDR3 sequence is CASGEGTNTGELFF. In DNA form, the CDR3 reads TGTGCTAGTGGCGAGGGGACGAACACCGGGGAGCTGTTTTTT.

The V gene is TRBV9, the J gene TRBJ2-7; 7 bases map to TRBD2. Germline trimming cut 4 bases from V and 6 bases from J; bases unmatched to any gene: 7. Germline V gives CDR1 SGDLS, CDR2 YYNGEE. The CDR3 spans 13 residues. In DNA, the CDR3 is TGTGCCAGCAGCATGGGACTAACAACCGAGCAGTACTTC. Protein sequence: CASSMGLTTEQYF.

The chain has TRBV18 and TRBJ2-5; no definite D call. The CDR3 contains 12 residues. The germline gives CDR1 KGHSH, CDR2 LQKENI. V was cut by 4 bases and J by 0 bases, with 3 bases left in between. The DNA of the CDR3 is TGTGCCAGCTCACTGGACCAAGAGACCCAGTACTTC. Its translation is CASSLDQETQYF.